This T cell receptor beta chain came from a study of cytomegalovirus exposure and HLA in healthy donors. Across the study: The 100 to 150 validation repertoires and the approximately 670 first-cohort repertoires shared a platform, a later analysis reported. General study results and limits: In vitro data verified a few CMV-associated chains as specific for CMV antigens. Most TCR sequences were uncommon, yet certain public TCRs appeared in many donors. According to a later analysis, TCR clusters from the first cohort tended to co-occur in the 120 or so validation repertoires.

V lost 5 bases to trimming and J lost 7 bases, with 15 bases between them. The CDR3 totals 15 residues. From germline, CDR1 is MNHEY and CDR2 SVGAGI. With respect to this clone: What it binds is unknown.

Assay: immunoSEQ multiplex PCR; the TCRdb copy retains only in-frame clones and omits some. The table lists 43,000 or so clones, about 93% of them singletons. Sequencing was performed on PBMCs. The chain links TRBV6-5 to TRBJ1-6; TRBD1 is a possible D gene (6 bases). The receptor's source is a man aged 18-30 years in good health and CMV-seronegative. Written as DNA, the CDR3 is TGTGCCAGCAGTACCCACAGGGCCGGCAATTCACCCCTCCACTTT. This sequence encodes CASSTHRAGNSPLHF.